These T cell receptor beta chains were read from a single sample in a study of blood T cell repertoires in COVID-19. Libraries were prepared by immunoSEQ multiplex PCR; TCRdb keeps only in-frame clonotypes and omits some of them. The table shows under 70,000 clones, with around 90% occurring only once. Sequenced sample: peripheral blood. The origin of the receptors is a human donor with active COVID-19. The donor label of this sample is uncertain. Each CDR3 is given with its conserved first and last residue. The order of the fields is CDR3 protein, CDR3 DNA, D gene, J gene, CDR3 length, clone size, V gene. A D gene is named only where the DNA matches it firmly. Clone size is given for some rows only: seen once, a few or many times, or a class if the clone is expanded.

CDR3aa: CASSSPRQGYTEAFF
CDR3nt: TGTGCCAGCAGCTCCCCCCGACAGGGATACACTGAAGCTTTCTTT
d_gene: TRBD1
j_gene: TRBJ1-1
len: 15
abundance: once
v_gene: TRBV5-8

CDR3aa: CASSLRGGQGPYEQYF
CDR3nt: TGTGCCAGCAGTCTCCGGGGGGGACAGGGACCCTACGAGCAGTACTTC
d_gene: NA
j_gene: TRBJ2-7
len: 16
abundance: NA
v_gene: TRBV28

CDR3aa: CASSWAGQGKQETQYF
CDR3nt: TGTGCCAGCAGCTGGGCGGGACAGGGGAAGCAAGAGACCCAGTACTTC
d_gene: TRBD1
j_gene: TRBJ2-5
len: 16
abundance: once
v_gene: TRBV3-1/TRBV3-2

CDR3aa: CASSLAGSSGNTIYF
CDR3nt: TGTGCCAGCAGTTTGGCGGGATCCTCTGGAAACACCATATATTTT
d_gene: NA
j_gene: TRBJ1-3
len: 15
abundance: NA
v_gene: TRBV28

CDR3aa: CASSGVGGAQPQHF
CDR3nt: TGTGCCAGCAGCGGAGTGGGGGGGGCTCAGCCCCAGCATTTT
d_gene: NA
j_gene: TRBJ1-5
len: 14
abundance: NA
v_gene: TRBV9

CDR3aa: CATTDSITQYF
CDR3nt: TGTGCCACTACGGACAGCATAACCCAGTACTTC
d_gene: NA
j_gene: TRBJ2-5
len: 11
abundance: NA
v_gene: TRBV5-6

CDR3aa: CASSKTGFVDEQFF
CDR3nt: TGTGCCAGCAGCAAGACAGGGTTCGTGGATGAGCAGTTCTTC
d_gene: TRBD1
j_gene: TRBJ2-1
len: 14
abundance: NA
v_gene: TRBV6-5

CDR3aa: CASSPNRGYTEAFF
CDR3nt: TGTGCCAGCAGCCCAAACAGGGGCTACACTGAAGCTTTCTTT
d_gene: TRBD1
j_gene: TRBJ1-1
len: 14
abundance: NA
v_gene: TRBV3-1/TRBV3-2

CDR3aa: CASSLVPSMYEQYF
CDR3nt: TGTGCCAGCAGCTTAGTTCCTAGCATGTACGAGCAGTACTTC
d_gene: NA
j_gene: TRBJ2-7
len: 14
abundance: NA
v_gene: TRBV11-2

CDR3aa: CASSSGQGDTGELFF
CDR3nt: TGCGCCAGCAGCTCCGGACAGGGGGACACCGGGGAGCTGTTTTTT
d_gene: TRBD1
j_gene: TRBJ2-2
len: 15
abundance: NA
v_gene: TRBV5-1

CDR3aa: CASSFRGETQYF
CDR3nt: TGTGCCAGCAGTTTCAGGGGGGAGACCCAGTACTTC
d_gene: TRBD1
j_gene: TRBJ2-5
len: 12
abundance: NA
v_gene: TRBV28

CDR3aa: CASSHSLNTEAFF
CDR3nt: TGTGCCAGCAGCCATTCCCTGAACACTGAAGCTTTCTTT
d_gene: NA
j_gene: TRBJ1-1
len: 13
abundance: NA
v_gene: TRBV11-2

CDR3aa: CASSTDTYGSNEQFF
CDR3nt: TGTGCCAGCAGCACGGACACCTACGGGTCCAATGAGCAGTTCTTC
d_gene: NA
j_gene: TRBJ2-1
len: 15
abundance: NA
v_gene: TRBV7-9

CDR3aa: CASSPSGSGNTIYF
CDR3nt: TGTGCCAGCAGCCCCTCAGGGTCTGGAAACACCATATATTTT
d_gene: NA
j_gene: TRBJ1-3
len: 14
abundance: once
v_gene: TRBV7-2

CDR3aa: CASSPTGPNQPQHF
CDR3nt: TGCGCCAGCAGCCCAACAGGGCCTAATCAGCCCCAGCATTTT
d_gene: NA
j_gene: TRBJ1-5
len: 14
abundance: NA
v_gene: TRBV5-1

CDR3aa: CASSPTGFQETQYF
CDR3nt: TGTGCCAGCAGTCCTACAGGGTTCCAAGAGACCCAGTACTTC
d_gene: NA
j_gene: TRBJ2-5
len: 14
abundance: NA
v_gene: TRBV6-4

CDR3aa: CASSSGLYGYTF
CDR3nt: TGCGCCAGCAGCTCGGGGTTGTATGGCTACACCTTC
d_gene: NA
j_gene: TRBJ1-2
len: 12
abundance: NA
v_gene: TRBV5-1

CDR3aa: CASSRDSPGNTIYF
CDR3nt: TGTGCCAGCTCCCGCGACAGTCCTGGAAACACCATATATTTT
d_gene: NA
j_gene: TRBJ1-3
len: 14
abundance: NA
v_gene: TRBV18

CDR3aa: CASNPPGGSYEQYF
CDR3nt: TGTGCCAGCAATCCACCGGGGGGGTCCTACGAGCAGTACTTC
d_gene: TRBD2
j_gene: TRBJ2-7
len: 14
abundance: NA
v_gene: TRBV28

CDR3aa: CASSQERNFGNEQFF
CDR3nt: TGCGCCAGCAGCCAAGAGAGGAATTTCGGCAATGAGCAGTTCTTC
d_gene: NA
j_gene: TRBJ2-1
len: 15
abundance: NA
v_gene: TRBV4-1

CDR3aa: CASSLYSETSYEQYF
CDR3nt: TGTGCCAGCAGTTTATATTCAGAAACCTCTTACGAGCAGTACTTC
d_gene: NA
j_gene: TRBJ2-7
len: 15
abundance: NA
v_gene: TRBV28

CDR3aa: CASNTGQMHGYTF
CDR3nt: TGTGCCAGCAACACCGGACAGATGCATGGCTACACCTTC
d_gene: NA
j_gene: TRBJ1-2
len: 13
abundance: NA
v_gene: TRBV28

CDR3aa: CASSLQFNQPQHF
CDR3nt: TGCGCCAGCAGCCTACAGTTCAATCAGCCCCAGCATTTT
d_gene: NA
j_gene: TRBJ1-5
len: 13
abundance: once
v_gene: TRBV4-1

CDR3aa: CASRPGTGDEKLFF
CDR3nt: TGCGCCAGCAGGCCCGGGACAGGAGATGAAAAACTGTTTTTT
d_gene: TRBD1
j_gene: TRBJ1-4
len: 14
abundance: once
v_gene: TRBV5-1

CDR3aa: CASSFPTAMNTEAFF
CDR3nt: TGTGCCAGCAGCTTTCCGACAGCTATGAACACTGAAGCTTTCTTT
d_gene: NA
j_gene: TRBJ1-1
len: 15
abundance: NA
v_gene: TRBV5-6

CDR3aa: CASSEAFGTVGTEAFF
CDR3nt: TGTGCCAGCAGTGAAGCCTTCGGGACAGTCGGCACTGAAGCTTTCTTT
d_gene: TRBD1
j_gene: TRBJ1-1
len: 16
abundance: NA
v_gene: TRBV6-1

CDR3aa: CASSLDGGVGETQYF
CDR3nt: TGTGCCAGCAGCTTAGATGGAGGGGTCGGGGAGACCCAGTACTTC
d_gene: NA
j_gene: TRBJ2-5
len: 15
abundance: NA
v_gene: TRBV11-3

CDR3aa: CASSQGTPRGYGYTF
CDR3nt: TGCGCCAGCAGCCAGGGGACACCGAGGGGCTATGGCTACACCTTC
d_gene: NA
j_gene: TRBJ1-2
len: 15
abundance: NA
v_gene: TRBV5-1

CDR3aa: CASSQGQLYNEQFF
CDR3nt: TGTGCCAGCAGCCAGGGACAGCTTTACAATGAGCAGTTCTTC
d_gene: TRBD1
j_gene: TRBJ2-1
len: 14
abundance: NA
v_gene: TRBV7-2

CDR3aa: CASSRPTLSSYNEQFF
CDR3nt: TGTGCCAGCAGTCGTCCGACTCTGAGCTCCTACAATGAGCAGTTCTTC
d_gene: NA
j_gene: TRBJ2-1
len: 16
abundance: NA
v_gene: TRBV28

CDR3aa: CASSFPYGTGGAKDEKLFF
CDR3nt: TGTGCCAGCAGCTTCCCCTATGGGACAGGGGGAGCAAAGGATGAAAAACTGTTTTTT
d_gene: TRBD1
j_gene: TRBJ1-4
len: 19
abundance: once
v_gene: TRBV7-9

CDR3aa: CSASRGGGGNTGELFF
CDR3nt: TGCAGTGCTAGTAGAGGTGGCGGGGGGAACACCGGGGAGCTGTTTTTT
d_gene: TRBD2
j_gene: TRBJ2-2
len: 16
abundance: NA
v_gene: TRBV20-1

CDR3aa: CASSADRAYNEQFF
CDR3nt: TGTGCCAGCAGCGCGGACAGGGCCTACAATGAGCAGTTCTTC
d_gene: TRBD1
j_gene: TRBJ2-1
len: 14
abundance: NA
v_gene: TRBV11-3

CDR3aa: CASSSGGIFSPLHF
CDR3nt: TGTGCCAGCAGTTCCGGCGGAATTTTTTCACCCCTCCACTTT
d_gene: NA
j_gene: TRBJ1-6
len: 14
abundance: NA
v_gene: TRBV27

CDR3aa: CASSSPGFSLYGYTF
CDR3nt: TGTGCCAGCAGCTCACCGGGATTCAGCCTCTATGGCTACACCTTC
d_gene: NA
j_gene: TRBJ1-2
len: 15
abundance: once
v_gene: TRBV7-8

CDR3aa: CSVVGRGPTDTQYF
CDR3nt: TGCAGCGTTGTGGGTAGGGGGCCCACAGATACGCAGTATTTT
d_gene: TRBD1
j_gene: TRBJ2-3
len: 14
abundance: few
v_gene: TRBV29-1

CDR3aa: CASSQDFANTGELFF
CDR3nt: TGCGCCAGCAGCCAAGATTTCGCGAACACCGGGGAGCTGTTTTTT
d_gene: NA
j_gene: TRBJ2-2
len: 15
abundance: NA
v_gene: TRBV4-3

CDR3aa: CASSRGQGAQYF
CDR3nt: TGTGCCAGCAGCCGTGGACAGGGTGCGCAGTACTTC
d_gene: TRBD1
j_gene: TRBJ2-7
len: 12
abundance: NA
v_gene: TRBV12-3/TRBV12-4

CDR3aa: CASSQGLAASSYNEQFF
CDR3nt: TGCGCCAGCAGCCAAGGACTAGCGGCCTCCTCCTACAATGAGCAGTTCTTC
d_gene: TRBD2
j_gene: TRBJ2-1
len: 17
abundance: NA
v_gene: TRBV5-1

CDR3aa: CASSYSPWEIRHEKLFF
CDR3nt: TGTGCCAGCAGTTACTCGCCTTGGGAGATTCGGCATGAAAAACTGTTTTTT
d_gene: NA
j_gene: TRBJ1-4
len: 17
abundance: NA
v_gene: TRBV6-2/TRBV6-3

CDR3aa: CASSHVEGEQFF
CDR3nt: TGTGCCAGCAGCCACGTCGAGGGTGAGCAGTTCTTC
d_gene: NA
j_gene: TRBJ2-1
len: 12
abundance: NA
v_gene: TRBV3-1/TRBV3-2

CDR3aa: CASSSTGYEQYF
CDR3nt: TGTGCCAGCAGTAGCACAGGCTACGAGCAGTACTTC
d_gene: NA
j_gene: TRBJ2-7
len: 12
abundance: NA
v_gene: TRBV27

CDR3aa: CASSTGTIIGFPEAFF
CDR3nt: TGTGCCAGCAGTACCGGGACAATAATTGGTTTCCCTGAAGCTTTCTTT
d_gene: NA
j_gene: TRBJ1-1
len: 16
abundance: few
v_gene: TRBV28

CDR3aa: CASRASSGSYNEQFF
CDR3nt: TGTGCCAGCAGAGCATCCTCGGGCTCCTACAATGAGCAGTTCTTC
d_gene: NA
j_gene: TRBJ2-1
len: 15
abundance: once
v_gene: TRBV7-2

CDR3aa: CASSLQGNQPQHF
CDR3nt: TGCGCCAGCAGCTTGCAGGGAAATCAGCCCCAGCATTTT
d_gene: NA
j_gene: TRBJ1-5
len: 13
abundance: NA
v_gene: TRBV5-1

CDR3aa: CASSQVYQDGNTIYF
CDR3nt: TGTGCCAGCAGCCAAGTTTACCAGGATGGAAACACCATATATTTT
d_gene: NA
j_gene: TRBJ1-3
len: 15
abundance: NA
v_gene: TRBV3-1/TRBV3-2

CDR3aa: CASSSPRTLTWSSYNEQFF
CDR3nt: TGTGCCAGCAGCTCGCCGCGTACCCTAACTTGGAGCTCCTACAATGAGCAGTTCTTC
d_gene: NA
j_gene: TRBJ2-1
len: 19
abundance: NA
v_gene: TRBV11-2

CDR3aa: CASSQAAGRGGAFF
CDR3nt: TGTGCCAGCAGCCAAGCCGCGGGACGGGGGGGAGCTTTCTTT
d_gene: NA
j_gene: TRBJ1-1
len: 14
abundance: NA
v_gene: TRBV3-1/TRBV3-2

CDR3aa: CSVEGTARYSTDTQYF
CDR3nt: TGCAGCGTTGAAGGGACAGCTAGATATAGCACAGATACGCAGTATTTT
d_gene: NA
j_gene: TRBJ2-3
len: 16
abundance: NA
v_gene: TRBV29-1

CDR3aa: CASKAGGGETQYF
CDR3nt: TGTGCCAGCAAAGCGGGGGGCGGCGAGACCCAGTACTTC
d_gene: TRBD2
j_gene: TRBJ2-5
len: 13
abundance: NA
v_gene: TRBV6-5

CDR3aa: CSVEARGGVAYEQYF
CDR3nt: TGCAGCGTTGAAGCCCGAGGGGGGGTAGCCTACGAGCAGTACTTC
d_gene: NA
j_gene: TRBJ2-7
len: 15
abundance: NA
v_gene: TRBV29-1

CDR3aa: CSARKAGGTYGYTF
CDR3nt: TGCAGCGCCAGAAAGGCAGGGGGGACCTATGGCTACACCTTC
d_gene: TRBD1
j_gene: TRBJ1-2
len: 14
abundance: NA
v_gene: TRBV29-1

CDR3aa: CASRPTGIGPNSPLHF
CDR3nt: TGCGCCAGCAGACCGACAGGGATCGGCCCTAATTCACCCCTCCACTTT
d_gene: TRBD1
j_gene: TRBJ1-6
len: 16
abundance: NA
v_gene: TRBV5-1

CDR3aa: CASSSWATGVYGYTF
CDR3nt: TGTGCCAGCAGCTCCTGGGCGACAGGGGTTTATGGCTACACCTTC
d_gene: TRBD1
j_gene: TRBJ1-2
len: 15
abundance: NA
v_gene: TRBV5-4